The next 19 T cell receptor beta chains were all read from a single sample in a study of cytomegalovirus exposure and HLA in healthy donors. The primer mix had 60 Vbeta and 13 Jbeta primers. This table comes from immunoSEQ multiplex PCR, and its TCRdb copy is limited to in-frame clones, with some not included. The sample yields tens of thousands of clones, of which the top ten take up around 5.9%. Material: PBMCs. These receptors all come from a human donor in good health.

The chain recombines TRBV19 with TRBJ2-6; no reliable D call. Trimming stripped 7 bases from V and 0 bases from J, with 10 bases between. Per germline, CDR1 LNHDA and CDR2 SQIVND (reference sequence). This CDR3 is built from 15 residues. The CDR3 loop reads CASKPTNSGANVLTF. The CDR3 DNA is TGTGCCAGTAAACCCACTAACTCTGGGGCCAACGTCCTGACTTTC.

The genes are TRBV7-9 and TRBJ1-3; maybe TRBD1 (5 bases). The CDR3 spans 16 residues. Germline CDR1 and CDR2: SEHNR and FQNEAQ (reference sequence). Trimming removed 5 bases at V and 0 bases at J, with 14 bases between. The CDR3 sequence is CASSGGVPSSGNTIYF. CDR3 nucleotides: TGTGCCAGCAGCGGGGGGGTCCCAAGCTCTGGAAACACCATATATTTT.

The chain is built from TRBV15 and TRBJ2-5; 13 nucleotides match TRBD2. Germline CDR1 reads LNHNV; CDR2 reads YYDKDF (reference sequence). This CDR3 comprises 18 residues. The junction had 7 bases not matched to a gene; V was cut back by 1 base and J by 2 bases. The CDR3 spells CATSRGLAGGGLQETQYF. The CDR3 bases are TGTGCCACCAGCAGAGGACTAGCGGGGGGCGGGTTGCAAGAGACCCAGTACTTC.

The gene calls are TRBV6-1 and TRBJ1-1; 7 positions match TRBD1. This CDR3 is built from 15 residues. Germline V CDR1 and CDR2: MNHNS, SASEGT. Germline trimming cut 6 bases from V and 0 bases from J; bases unmatched to any gene: 7. The CDR3 sequence is CASSLTGTVNTEAFF. The CDR3 bases are TGTGCCAGCAGCCTTACCGGGACAGTGAACACTGAAGCTTTCTTT.

The chain has TRBV2 and TRBJ2-7; tentative D call: TRBD1 (5 bases). The CDR3 totals 14 residues. With 2 bases removed from V and 3 bases from J, the gap between germline ends came to 11 bases. The V gene's germline CDR1 is SNHLY and CDR2 FYNNEI. CDR3 sequence: CASSEKGQGYEQYF. Here the CDR3 DNA reads TGTGCCAGCAGTGAAAAGGGGCAGGGCTACGAGCAGTACTTC.

CDR3 DNA: TGCAGCGTCCTACAGGGAGATGGCTACACCTTC. This gives the protein CSVLQGDGYTF. The chain joins TRBV29-1 to TRBJ1-2; D perhaps matches TRBD1 (6 bases). In germline, CDR1 is SQVTM, CDR2 ANQGSEA. V was trimmed by 6 bases and J by 6 bases, leaving 11 bases between them. CDR3 length: 11 residues.

V and J are TRBV7-3 and TRBJ1-1; 9 bases are a match to TRBD1. Trimming cost V 5 bases and J 4 bases; bases outside gene matches: 2. The CDR3 contains 13 residues. The germline gives CDR1 SGHTA, CDR2 FQGTGA. CDR3 DNA sequence: TGTGCCAGCAGCCTGACAGGGGGCACTGAAGCTTTCTTT. It translates to CASSLTGGTEAFF.

The gene calls are TRBV14 and TRBJ2-3, with 12 nucleotides matching TRBD2. Trimming cost V 1 base and J 2 bases; bases outside gene matches: 10. The CDR3 sequence is 19 residues long. Germline CDR1 SGHDN, CDR2 FVKESK. The CDR3 DNA reads as TGTGCCAGCAGCCAAGGTCCGGTAAGACTAGCGGGGGACACAGATACGCAGTATTTT. Encoded protein: CASSQGPVRLAGDTDTQYF.

V gene TRBV10-1 combines with J gene TRBJ2-7, with TRBD1 identical over 8 bases. Germline V gene data show CDR1 as WNHNN and CDR2 as SYGVQD (reference sequence). V trimming: 3 bases; J trimming: 2 bases; junction bases outside the gene matches: 3. This CDR3 comprises 14 residues. CDR3 sequence (DNA): TGCGCCAGCAGTGACAGGGGGCGCGCCTACGAGCAGTACTTC. Translated, it gives CASSDRGRAYEQYF.

The chain's CDR3 is CASSPGQGRGYTF. The DNA for the CDR3 is TGTGCCAGCAGTCCCGGACAGGGCAGAGGCTACACCTTC. The chain recombines TRBV6-5 with TRBJ1-2, with 8 positions matching TRBD1. After removal of 5 bases from V and 8 bases from J, the junction contained 7 bases not matched to a gene. The germline CDR1 and CDR2 sequences are MNHEY and SVGAGI. This CDR3 contains 13 residues.

The rearrangement links TRBV9 to TRBJ2-3, with TRBD1 matching 8 bases. Germline V CDR1 and CDR2: SGDLS, YYNGEE. The CDR3 runs to 15 residues. V shed 2 bases, J shed 10 bases, and the junction held 12 bases outside the gene matches. CDR3 sequence: CASSVGQGAPSAQYF. The DNA for the CDR3 is TGTGCCAGCAGCGTGGGGCAGGGGGCGCCCAGCGCGCAGTATTTT.

The J gene is TRBJ1-5, the V gene TRBV7-2; tentatively, D is TRBD1 (6 bases). The V and J ends lost 3 bases and 2 bases respectively, with 8 bases between them. The CDR3 runs 14 residues. Germline CDR1 SGHTA, CDR2 FQGNSA. The CDR3 loop reads CASSFSGGNQPQHF. CDR3 sequence (DNA): TGTGCCAGCAGCTTTTCAGGGGGCAATCAGCCCCAGCATTTT.

The J gene is TRBJ1-1, the V gene TRBV30; D perhaps matches TRBD1 (5 bases). From germline, CDR1 is GTSNPN and CDR2 SVGIG (reference sequence). This CDR3 comprises 11 residues. V was trimmed by 4 bases and J by 9 bases, leaving 12 bases between them. The CDR3 reads CAWTPWGQAFF. CDR3 bases: TGTGCCTGGACCCCTTGGGGCCAAGCTTTCTTT.

The chain couples TRBV5-1 to TRBJ1-1, with unresolved D. Trimming took off 0 bases at V and 1 base at J, with 7 bases between the two ends. The CDR3 extends over 14 amino acids. Germline V CDR1 and CDR2: SGHRS, YFSETQ. CDR3 amino acids: CASSLGRTNTEAFF. Written as DNA, the CDR3 is TGCGCCAGCAGCTTGGGGAGGACGAACACTGAAGCTTTCTTT.

The chain has TRBV28 and TRBJ1-2, with 8 bases matching TRBD1. Germline values: CDR1 MDHEN, CDR2 SYDVKM. The V segment lost 4 bases and the J segment 3 bases; nucleotides outside the gene matches: 7. The CDR3 is 15 residues long. For the CDR3, the DNA is TGTGCCAGCAGTTATAACAGGGGGGGCGACTATGGCTACACCTTC. This encodes CASSYNRGGDYGYTF.

The rearrangement links TRBV19 to TRBJ2-3; a weak D match, TRBD2 (5 bases). The CDR3 contains 16 residues. The germline V and J ends were trimmed by 6 bases and 0 bases, with 16 bases remaining between them. In germline, CDR1 is LNHDA, CDR2 SQIVND (reference sequence). CDR3: CASSATVRGSTDTQYF. The CDR3 DNA is TGTGCCAGTAGCGCCACGGTCCGCGGGAGCACAGATACGCAGTATTTT.

The chain uses TRBV19 and TRBJ1-2; 10 bases are a match to TRBD1. CDR1 is LNHDA and CDR2 is SQIVND in the germline V gene (reference sequence). The CDR3 length is 17 residues. Germline trimming cut 4 bases from V and 0 bases from J; bases unmatched to any gene: 8. CDR3 DNA sequence: TGTGCCAGTAGTACGGTGGACAGGGGGAAAGCTAACTATGGCTACACCTTC. This gives the protein CASSTVDRGKANYGYTF. The full variable domain, with the rest looked up from reference TRBV19 and TRBJ1-2, is DGGITQSPKYLFRKEGQNVTLSCEQNLNHDAMYWYRQDPGQGLRLIYYSQIVNDFQKGDIAEGYSVSREKKESFPLTVTSAQKNPTAFYLCASSTVDRGKANYGYTFGSGTRLTVV.

Note on this clone: At one of its ends the junction is not consistent with the germline gene, which may arise from a read error. The chain combines TRBV29-1 with TRBJ1-1; no clear D. This CDR3 spans 13 amino acids. The germline V gene has CDR1 SQVTM and CDR2 ANQGSEA. The CDR3 bases are TGCAGCGTTGAGAAGGGAGCCAACACTGAAGATTTCTTT. It codes for CSVEKGANTEDFF. The whole variable domain, remainder taken from reference TRBV29-1 and TRBJ1-1, is SAVISQKPSRDICQRGTSLTIQCQVDSQVTMMFWYRQQPGQSLTLIATANQGSEATYESGFVIDKFPISRPNLTFSTLTVSNMSPEDSSIYLCSVEKGANTEDFFGQGTRLTVV.

V usage is TRBV28 and J usage is TRBJ2-1; D is uncertain. This CDR3 has 14 residues. In germline, CDR1 is MDHEN, CDR2 SYDVKM. With 7 bases removed from V and 7 bases from J, the gap between germline ends came to 17 bases. DNA for the CDR3: TGTGCCAGCACCCCTTCTAACAGCTTTAATGAGCAGTTCTTC. Translation: CASTPSNSFNEQFF.